The present T cell receptor (beta chain) was sequenced within a study of T cells in Graves' hyperthyroidism and ophthalmopathy. What was amplified from RNA transcripts were TCR beta CDR3 regions. A first-round RT-PCR of the TCR CDR3 used the HTBI primer set. TCRdb itself ran the multiplex PCR reads through MiXCR, one entry per CDR3 protein. The sample contains about 520,000 distinct CDR3 sequences, around a quarter of which appear only once. The cohort's ophthalmopathy patients, a group with duration under 3 months, had a Clinical Activity Score of at least 3 and a NOSPECS grade of at least 4. PBMCs were derived from around 10 ml fresh peripheral blood. General study points: Most thyroid-expanded clonotypes above 0.001 were also found in blood.

Ten or more counts support this clonotype. What it binds is not known. With V trimmed by 7 bases and J by 5 bases, 5 bases remained unmatched. CDR1 and CDR2 (germline): SQVTM, ANQGSEA. The CDR3 is 13 amino acids. This clonotype was sampled from a woman in her 30s with Graves' ophthalmopathy. Sequenced: blood. The chain carries TRBV29-1 and TRBJ2-5, with TRBD1 identical over 12 bases. The CDR3 here is CSAGTGGAETQYF. The CDR3 DNA reads TGCAGCGCGGGGACAGGGGGCGCGGAGACCCAGTACTTC.